This T cell receptor beta chain was retrieved from a study of shared clonotypes between healthy human individuals. Sequencing was performed with immunoSEQ multiplex PCR; in TCRdb, only in-frame clones are kept and a portion is missing. The repertoire holds roughly 220,000 clones, 50% to 75% seen once, with over 8.5% in the top ten. Between the trimmed V and J ends, which lost 4 bases and 3 bases, there was a span of 10 bases. Per the germline V gene, CDR1 is SGHVS and CDR2 is FNYEAQ. The CDR3 loop spans 14 amino acids. The chain links TRBV7-6 to TRBJ2-1, with D unclear. Sequencing was carried out using memory CD4+ T cells sorted from blood. The subset: CD45RA-negative fraction. This clonotype was obtained from a young man in good health. CDR3 in DNA: TGTGCCAGCAGCTCTGGACCCGGCTACAATGAGCAGTTCTTC. It yields the protein CASSSGPGYNEQFF.